This entry features one T cell receptor (beta chain) sequence. No antigen is known for it. TCRdb reanalysed the reads using MiXCR and keeps one entry per CDR3 protein. The profile shows about 14,000 distinct CDR3 sequences, 20% to 25% of them singletons. This sample was included in a study of liver allograft versus peripheral blood T cells. Study-level information: The study compared liver allograft T cell receptor repertoires against peripheral blood repertoires of liver transplant recipients. Study-wide findings and caveats: Differences were reported between the T cell receptor repertoires inside liver allografts and those that were detected in peripheral blood.

Germline-derived CDR1 and CDR2 are KGHSH and LQKENI. The CDR3 consists of 14 residues. V lost 3 bases and J lost 4, with 10 bases in between. The TCR comes from a human patient who had a liver transplant. Some T cells may be the graft donor's. V and J are TRBV18 and TRBJ2-1; possible D gene TRBD1, 5 bases. The CDR3 protein is CASSPSTAYNEQFF. Here the CDR3 DNA reads TGTGCCAGCTCACCCTCGACAGCTTACAATGAGCAGTTCTTC.